These 24 T cell receptor beta chains share one sample of origin, sequenced in a study of T-cell reconstitution after alpha-beta-depleted transplantation in children. Unique molecular identifiers were incorporated into the prepared TCRbeta library. A single record per CDR3 protein comes from TCRdb applying MiXCR to the PCR reads. The sample holds some 300,000 distinct CDR3 sequences, roughly 7.8% seen once. Study findings and constraints: By one year post-transplant, T-cell counts and diversity largely arose from T cells that were newly produced.

What these receptors recognize is not known. Sequenced material: peripheral blood, taken 360 days after TCRalphabeta/CD19-depleted stem cell transplant. The source is a female patient aged 2-9 years who had a stem cell transplant for Fanconi anemia, so the T cells may come from the graft donor.

At least ten counts were recorded for this clonotype. This rearrangement joins TRBV7-3 to TRBJ1-1; 8 bases line up with TRBD1. The V and J ends lost 2 bases and 3 bases, in that order; junction bases with no gene match: 5. The germline CDR1 and CDR2 sequences are SGHTA and FQGTGA. The CDR3 runs to 15 residues. The CDR3 sequence: CASSLSTGVDTEAFF. CDR3 DNA: TGTGCCAGCAGCTTATCGACAGGGGTGGACACTGAAGCTTTCTTT.

This clonotype has at least ten counts. The chain joins TRBV12-3 or TRBV12-4 to TRBJ2-5; 7 bases line up with TRBD2. CDR3 size: 14 residues. V dropped 3 bases and J dropped 3; count of bases not matched to a gene: 4. The CDR3, as DNA: TGTGCCAGCAGTTTGACGGGGGGAAAAGAGACCCAGTACTTC. Translation gives CASSLTGGKETQYF.

The chain joins TRBV20-1 to TRBJ1-1, with D unresolved. The CDR3 runs to 11 residues. The V end lost 4 bases, the J end lost 1 base, and 4 bases lay between the germline ends. CDR1 is DFQATT and CDR2 is SNEGSKA in the germline V gene (reference sequence). The CDR3 nucleotides read TGCAGTGCTAACAGGAACACTGAAGCTTTCTTT. Translating gives CSANRNTEAFF.

The chain has TRBV7-2 and TRBJ2-7; D may correspond to TRBD1 or TRBD2 (5 bases each). The CDR3 is made up of 14 amino acids. V was cut by 5 bases and J by 6 bases, with 17 bases left in between. The germline CDR1 and CDR2 sequences are SGHTA and FQGNSA. The CDR3 reads CASSPQGGDGEQYF. DNA of the CDR3: TGTGCCAGCAGCCCCCAAGGTGGGGACGGCGAGCAGTACTTC.

This clonotype was seen many times. This chain uses TRBV15 with TRBJ1-1, with D uncertain. The CDR3 totals 15 residues. V lost 1 base and J 1 base, leaving 10 bases between the germline ends. CDR1 is LNHNV, CDR2 YYDKDF, per germline (reference sequence). CDR3 in DNA: TGTGCCACCAGCAGAGCTTTTCGTGGGAACACTGAAGCTTTCTTT. Its protein is CATSRAFRGNTEAFF.

This chain links TRBV28 with TRBJ1-5; weak D call: TRBD1 (6 bases). V was pared by 3 bases and J by 6 bases, with 18 bases between. CDR3 length equals 16 residues. Germline V gene sequence: CDR1 MDHEN, CDR2 SYDVKM. The CDR3 sequence: CASSFFGRGQGQPQHF. Written as DNA, the CDR3 is TGTGCCAGCAGTTTTTTCGGCAGGGGCCAGGGTCAGCCCCAGCATTTT.

The chain uses TRBV30 and TRBJ2-2; perhaps TRBD2 as D (6 bases). Per the germline V gene, CDR1 is GTSNPN and CDR2 is SVGIG (reference sequence). The length of the CDR3 is 13 residues. The germline V and J ends were trimmed by 2 bases and 6 bases, with 10 bases remaining between them. This CDR3 is CAWSLAGPGELFF. CDR3 in DNA: TGTGCCTGGAGTCTGGCGGGGCCCGGGGAGCTGTTTTTT.

The table lists this clonotype with many counts. The chain uses TRBV7-2 and TRBJ2-3; TRBD1 matches at 10 bases. The V gene's germline CDR1 is SGHTA and CDR2 FQGNSA. V was pared by 7 bases and J by 3 bases, with 10 bases of the junction left unmatched. There are 16 residues in the CDR3. For the CDR3, the DNA is TGTGCCAGCACGGACAGGGGGAGCTTTAGTACAGATACGCAGTATTTT. It specifies CASTDRGSFSTDTQYF.

CDR3 DNA sequence: TGTGCCAGCAGCCAAGAATTCCTAGCGGGGGGGTGGTCCTACAATGAGCAGTTCTTC. Amino acid sequence: CASSQEFLAGGWSYNEQFF. The rearrangement links TRBV14 to TRBJ2-1; 12 bases are a match to TRBD2. With V trimmed by 0 bases and J by 1 base, 7 bases remained unmatched. The CDR3 is made up of 19 amino acids. Germline loops: CDR1 SGHDN, CDR2 FVKESK.

This clonotype was seen repeatedly, ten times or more. The V call is TRBV20-1, the J call TRBJ2-3; TRBD2 agrees at 9 bases. J lost 6 bases, V lost 4 bases, and 11 bases had no gene match. The CDR3 is made up of 15 amino acids. Germline values: CDR1 DFQATT, CDR2 SNEGSKA (reference sequence). DNA for the CDR3: TGCAGTGCTACCCATCCCGGGACTAGCTCCGATACGCAGTATTTT. Protein product: CSATHPGTSSDTQYF.

This rearrangement joins TRBV5-6 to TRBJ2-7, with D possibly being TRBD1 or TRBD2 (6 bases each). Looked up from germline, CDR1 is SGHDT and CDR2 is YYEEEE. The CDR3 is 14 amino acids. Trimming stripped 2 bases from V and 3 bases from J, with 12 bases between. The CDR3 DNA sequence: TGTGCCAGCAGCTTCCCGGGGGCCCTCTACGAGCAGTACTTC. This sequence encodes CASSFPGALYEQYF. The entire variable domain, with the rest obtained from reference TRBV5-6 and TRBJ2-7, is as follows: DAGVTQSPTHLIKTRGQQVTLRCSPKSGHDTVSWYQQALGQGPQFIFQYYEEEERQRGNFPDRFSGHQFPNYSSELNVNALLLGDSALYLCASSFPGALYEQYFGPGTRLTVT.

This clonotype was counted ten times or more. The chain recombines TRBV5-1 with TRBJ2-6, with unresolved D. The CDR3 loop spans 15 amino acids. The V gene's germline CDR1 is SGHRS and CDR2 YFSETQ. V shed 1 base and J shed 0 bases, with 5 bases lying between them. CDR3 sequence reads: CASSLTASGANVLTF. As DNA, the CDR3 is TGCGCCAGCAGCTTGACAGCCTCTGGGGCCAACGTCCTGACTTTC.

CDR3: CASSLANGGYTF. The CDR3 DNA sequence: TGTGCCAGCAGCTTGGCTAATGGCGGCTACACCTTC. The chain employs TRBV5-6 and TRBJ1-2; D gene ambiguous. V lost 0 bases and J lost 8, with 8 bases in between. The CDR3 is made up of 12 amino acids. Germline loops: CDR1 SGHDT, CDR2 YYEEEE.

This clonotype has ten or more counts. The V and J genes are TRBV3-1 and TRBJ2-5, with 7 bases lining up with TRBD1. Germline V gene lookup returns CDR1 LGHDT and CDR2 YNNKEL (reference sequence). This CDR3 region has 18 residues. Trimming removed 0 bases from V and 3 bases from J; junction bases left unmatched: 13. The CDR3: CASSQDPHSTGWEETQYF. The CDR3 nucleotides read TGTGCCAGCAGCCAAGACCCTCACTCGACAGGGTGGGAAGAGACCCAGTACTTC.

This clonotype was counted at least ten times. The J gene is TRBJ2-5, the V gene TRBV28, with 8 bases fitting TRBD2. The junction had 7 bases not matched to a gene; V was cut back by 6 bases and J by 7 bases. This CDR3 contains 13 residues. Germline CDR1 and CDR2: MDHEN and SYDVKM. CDR3 nucleotides: TGTGCCAGCAGAAGAGGACTAGCCTGGACCCAGTACTTC. Its protein product is CASRRGLAWTQYF.

This clonotype has more than one count but fewer than ten. The chain couples TRBV6-5 to TRBJ1-1; no clear D. V was cut by 7 bases and J by 2 bases, with 20 bases left in between. The CDR3 extends over 16 amino acids. Looked up from germline, CDR1 is MNHEY and CDR2 is SVGAGI. The CDR3 spells CASTADRRVRNTEAFF. The CDR3 coding sequence is TGTGCCAGCACCGCGGACCGAAGGGTGCGAAACACTGAAGCTTTCTTT.

The J gene is TRBJ2-3, the V gene TRBV27; 7 bases agree with TRBD2. This CDR3 contains 17 residues. Germline CDR1 MNHEY, CDR2 SMNVEV (reference sequence). Germline trimming cut 5 bases from V and 11 bases from J; bases unmatched to any gene: 22. CDR3 region: CASSPLMRRESPSGQYF. Written as DNA, the CDR3 is TGTGCCAGCAGTCCGCTTATGAGGCGGGAGTCCCCTAGCGGGCAGTATTTT.

This chain connects TRBV7-8 to TRBJ2-7; D is unresolved. The V gene lost 1 base and the J gene lost 8 bases, with 18 bases spanning the gap. This CDR3 has 15 amino acids. The germline V gene encodes CDR1 SGHVS and CDR2 FQNEAQ. The CDR3 nucleotides are TGTGCCAGCAGCTTAGTTGCCAGGATACCTACGAAGCAGTACTTC. Amino acids: CASSLVARIPTKQYF.

The V gene is TRBV11-2, the J gene TRBJ2-5; D perhaps matches TRBD1 (6 bases). The CDR3 extends over 17 amino acids. The germline V gene encodes CDR1 SGHAT and CDR2 FQNNGV. The V end was cut by 3 bases, the J end by 4 bases, with 21 bases between. The CDR3 is CASSLGASTARGETQYF. The CDR3 nucleotides are TGTGCCAGCAGCTTGGGGGCGTCTACGGCTCGAGGAGAGACCCAGTACTTC.

This clonotype was detected many times. The chain combines TRBV5-1 with TRBJ2-7; D uncertain. Between the trimmed V and J ends, which lost 2 bases and 3 bases, there was a span of 12 bases. The CDR3 is made up of 14 amino acids. Germline V gene data show CDR1 as SGHRS and CDR2 as YFSETQ. The CDR3 nucleotides read TGCGCCAGCAGCTTTTGGGTCCGTGTCTACGAGCAGTACTTC. Its translation is CASSFWVRVYEQYF.

In this sample, this clonotype turned up many times. The chain uses TRBV6-2 or TRBV6-3 and TRBJ2-7; 7 bases agree with TRBD1. Losses at the gene ends were 5 bases for V and 2 bases for J; bases not matched to a gene: 9. The CDR3 is 15 residues long. CDR1 and CDR2 from the germline V gene are MNHEY and SVGEGT. Here the CDR3 reads CASSDPGQFAYEQYF. CDR3 nucleotide sequence: TGTGCCAGCAGTGATCCGGGACAGTTTGCCTACGAGCAGTACTTC.

The chain employs TRBV28 and TRBJ1-5; D is undetermined. This CDR3 is built from 16 residues. CDR1 and CDR2 (germline): MDHEN, SYDVKM. The V end lost 8 bases, the J end lost 0 bases, and 17 bases lay between the germline ends. For the CDR3, the DNA is TGTGCCAGCGGGTTTATGGAGGTTTATAGCAATCAGCCCCAGCATTTT. It translates to CASGFMEVYSNQPQHF.

The chain combines TRBV20-1 with TRBJ1-2; no reliable D call. Trimming shortened V by 0 bases and J by 1 base, and 15 bases separated the two germline ends. Per the germline V gene, CDR1 is DFQATT and CDR2 is SNEGSKA (reference sequence). CDR3 length: 16 amino acids. This chain's CDR3 is CSARDLRVLFNYGYTF. The CDR3 DNA reads TGCAGTGCTAGAGATCTTCGGGTACTTTTTAACTATGGCTACACCTTC.

There are a few counts of this clonotype. V and J are TRBV7-6 and TRBJ2-7; 7 positions match TRBD1. Looked up from germline, CDR1 is SGHVS and CDR2 is FNYEAQ. The CDR3 spans 14 residues. The junction had 6 bases not matched to a gene; V was cut back by 6 bases and J by 1 base. The CDR3 sequence is CASSRTGESYEQYF. The DNA for the CDR3 is TGTGCCAGCAGTCGGACAGGCGAGTCCTACGAGCAGTACTTC.